Shown below are 10 T cell receptor beta chains from a single sample sequenced in a study of control samples from healthy donors and cancer patients. Using immunoSEQ multiplex PCR, the repertoire was profiled, and TCRdb retains in-frame clones only, with some absent. Among about 410,000 clones listed, approximately 92% were seen once. The sequenced sample was PBMCs. Every receptor here comes from a man aged 35-49 years with head and neck cancer.

The chain joins TRBV11-2 to TRBJ1-1; D unresolved. Between the trimmed V and J ends, which lost 5 bases and 7 bases, there was a span of 11 bases. From germline, CDR1 is SGHAT and CDR2 FQNNGV. The CDR3 runs to 12 residues. The CDR3 spells CASSQFQNEAFF. The CDR3 DNA sequence: TGTGCCAGCAGCCAATTTCAGAATGAAGCTTTCTTT.

This chain uses TRBV28 with TRBJ2-5, with a weak D call TRBD1 (5 bases). Germline V gives CDR1 MDHEN, CDR2 SYDVKM. V lost 3 bases and J 5 bases, leaving 19 bases between the germline ends. The CDR3 covers 16 residues. CDR3 loop: CASSFSQGSSRETQYF. The CDR3 DNA is TGTGCCAGCAGTTTCAGTCAGGGTTCTTCGAGGGAGACCCAGTACTTC.

For this clone: Within the sample, other DNA sequences also encode this same CDR3. The chain has TRBV5-1 and TRBJ2-7; D assignment may be TRBD1 or TRBD2 (5 bases each). This CDR3 spans 14 amino acids. Trimming took 1 base from V and 1 from J, leaving 9 bases between them. Germline loops: CDR1 SGHRS, CDR2 YFSETQ. The CDR3 region is CASSLWGSSYEQYF. CDR3 nucleotides: TGCGCCAGCAGCTTGTGGGGGAGTTCCTACGAGCAGTACTTC.

DNA for the CDR3: TGTGCCAGCAGCGCCGGGACAGGAAGGAACACTGAAGCTTTCTTT. Its translation: CASSAGTGRNTEAFF. V is TRBV11-2 and J is TRBJ1-1, with TRBD1 identical over 8 bases. With 5 bases clipped from V and 1 base from J, the junction kept 6 bases outside the gene matches. The CDR3 spans 15 residues. CDR1 is SGHAT, CDR2 FQNNGV, per germline.

The chain uses TRBV4-3 and TRBJ1-6, with no clear D. Germline values: CDR1 LGHNA, CDR2 YSLEER. The CDR3 has 16 residues. Trimming left V 4 bases short and J 0 bases short, with 10 bases between. The CDR3 protein is CASSPDGNSYNSPLHF. The CDR3 nucleotides are TGCGCCAGCAGCCCGGACGGGAACTCCTATAATTCACCCCTCCACTTT.

The chain recombines TRBV25-1 with TRBJ2-6, with D hard to call. CDR3 size: 16 residues. Trimming cost V 0 bases and J 4 bases, with 10 bases left between them. The germline V gene has CDR1 MGHDK and CDR2 SYGVNS. CDR3 DNA sequence: TGTGCCAGCAGTGAATATTCGGCAAGAGGGGCCAACGTCCTGACTTTC. It translates to CASSEYSARGANVLTF.

The chain couples TRBV30 to TRBJ1-3; D is unresolved. Germline V gene sequence: CDR1 GTSNPN, CDR2 SVGIG (reference sequence). This CDR3 region has 13 residues. Trimming cost V 5 bases and J 3 bases, with 11 bases left between them. The chain's CDR3 is CAWGGHGGNTIYF. Here the CDR3 DNA reads TGTGCCTGGGGAGGGCATGGTGGAAACACCATATATTTT. Full variable domain (missing parts from reference TRBV30 and TRBJ1-3): SQTIHQWPATLVQPVGSPLSLECTVEGTSNPNLYWYRQAAGRGLQLLFYSVGIGQISSEVPQNLSASRPQDRQFILSSKKLLLSDSGFYLCAWGGHGGNTIYFGEGSWLTVV.

The V call is TRBV28, the J call TRBJ2-7; TRBD1 matches at 8 bases. The J segment lost 7 bases and the V segment lost 2 bases, leaving 4 bases of the junction unmatched. Germline V gene data show CDR1 as MDHEN and CDR2 as SYDVKM. The CDR3 has 13 residues. The CDR3 DNA reads as TGTGCCAGCAGTTTACAGGGGGCGCGTGAGCAGTACTTC. Translating gives CASSLQGAREQYF. Supplemented by reference TRBV28 and TRBJ2-7, the full variable domain reads DVKVTQSSRYLVKRTGEKVFLECVQDMDHENMFWYRQDPGLGLRLIYFSYDVKMKEKGDIPEGYSVSREKKERFSLILESASTNQTSMYLCASSLQGAREQYFGPGTRLTVT.

The V call is TRBV4-2, the J call TRBJ1-4, with a tentative D call TRBD1 (5 bases). This CDR3 is 18 amino acids long. Per the germline V gene, CDR1 is LGHNA and CDR2 is YNFKEQ. Trimming cost V 1 base and J 0 bases, with 15 bases left between them. CDR3 DNA: TGTGCCAGCAGCCAAGGTTGGTCCCGGGGCGCAACTAATGAAAAACTGTTTTTT. Translated, it gives CASSQGWSRGATNEKLFF.

The chain has TRBV3-1 (or the pseudogene TRBV3-2) and TRBJ1-2; D may be TRBD1 (5 bases). Germline V gene sequence: CDR1 LGHDT, CDR2 YNNKEL (reference sequence). The CDR3 consists of 16 residues. Trimming stripped 3 bases from V and 0 bases from J, with 14 bases between. DNA for the CDR3: TGTGCCAGCAGCCAGCTCCGGGACGGCGCTAACTATGGCTACACCTTC. This encodes CASSQLRDGANYGYTF.